Listed below are T cell receptor beta chains from one sample, sequenced in a study of blood T cell repertoires in COVID-19. This table comes from immunoSEQ multiplex PCR, and its TCRdb copy is limited to in-frame clones, with some not included. The sample carries approximately 200,000 clones, approximately 90% recorded once. Sequencing input: PBMCs or T cells enriched from blood (not recorded which). These TCRs come from a man in his thirties or forties who had recovered from COVID-19. CDR3s include the opening cysteine and the closing phenylalanine or tryptophan. D genes are given only for firm matches. Only part of the rows carry a size: once, few, many, or a class if the clone is expanded.

V,D,size,J,length,DNA,CDR3
TRBV4-3,TRBD2,.,TRBJ2-3,17,TGCGCCAGCAGCCAATCAGTAGCGGGGGGGGGAACAGATACGCAGTATTTT,CASSQSVAGGGTDTQYF
TRBV6-2/TRBV6-3,.,once,TRBJ1-4,14,TGTGCCAGCAGTTACCGACGGGATAATGAAAAACTGTTTTTT,CASSYRRDNEKLFF
TRBV9,TRBD2,once,TRBJ2-3,17,TGTGCCAGCAGCAGAGATTGGACTAGCGGGAGCCCAGATACGCAGTATTTT,CASSRDWTSGSPDTQYF
TRBV5-1,TRBD1,.,TRBJ2-1,17,TGCGCCAGCAGCTCCGGGGGGACAGGGGGTATCTACAATGAGCAGTTCTTC,CASSSGGTGGIYNEQFF
TRBV1,.,.,TRBJ1-1,16,TGCACCAACACGTTTTTTTCTGGCAAATTGAACACTGAAGCTTTCTTT,CTNTFFSGKLNTEAFF
TRBV9,.,.,TRBJ2-2,15,TGTGCCAGCAACCCAGGAACCTCGAACACCGGGGAGCTGTTTTTT,CASNPGTSNTGELFF
TRBV28,.,once,TRBJ1-1,13,TGTGCCAGCAGGAGGACAAAGAACACTGAAGCTTTCTTT,CASRRTKNTEAFF
TRBV28,TRBD1,.,TRBJ1-5,14,TGTGCCAGCAGTAGGGGGACAGGGGAGCAGCCCCAGCATTTT,CASSRGTGEQPQHF
TRBV5-6,.,.,TRBJ2-5,13,TGTGCCAGCAGCCGCGGTGGCGAAGAGACCCAGTACTTC,CASSRGGEETQYF
TRBV4-1,TRBD1,.,TRBJ2-2,14,TGCGCCAGCAGACGGACAGGGGGGCCCGGGGAGCTGTTTTTT,CASRRTGGPGELFF
TRBV7-9,TRBD1,.,TRBJ2-7,12,TGTGCCAGCAGCTTAGACATAGGGGGCAAGTACTTC,CASSLDIGGKYF
TRBV6-5,.,.,TRBJ2-7,15,TGTGCCAGCAGTTACAACGGACAGATCTCCTACGAGCAGTACTTC,CASSYNGQISYEQYF
TRBV19,TRBD1,.,TRBJ2-7,15,TGTGCCAGTAGTATATCGGGACAGGGCCCCTACGAGCAGTACTTC,CASSISGQGPYEQYF
TRBV11-2,.,.,TRBJ2-7,14,TGTGCCAGCAGCCAGGACCGGGGAGGCGACGAGCAGTACTTC,CASSQDRGGDEQYF
TRBV5-8,TRBD1,.,TRBJ2-7,16,TGTGCCAGCAGCCGCAATGACAGGGCCCGTACCTACGAGCAGTACTTC,CASSRNDRARTYEQYF
TRBV5-1,.,.,TRBJ2-5,14,TGCGCCAGCAGCTTGGTTCCGAGTGAAGAGACCCAGTACTTC,CASSLVPSEETQYF
TRBV7-6,.,.,TRBJ1-6,12,TGTGCCAGCAGCCCCTCCAATTCACCCCTCCACTTT,CASSPSNSPLHF
TRBV19,.,.,TRBJ2-6,15,TGTGCCAGTAGGGTGGGAGAGTCTGGGGCCAACGTCCTGACTTTC,CASRVGESGANVLTF
TRBV5-5,.,.,TRBJ1-5,13,TGTGCCAGCAGCTTAACAGGCGGTCAGCCCCAGCATTTT,CASSLTGGQPQHF
TRBV19,.,.,TRBJ1-6,15,TGTGCCAGTAAGGCCCTAGAGGGTCGGAACTCACCCCTCCACTTT,CASKALEGRNSPLHF
TRBV18,TRBD2,.,TRBJ2-1,14,TGTGCCAGCTCACCACCGCCCGGGGGGAGTTCACGGTTCTTC,CASSPPPGGSSRFF
TRBV3-1/TRBV3-2,.,few,TRBJ2-7,13,TGTGCCAGCAGCCAATCCAGACAAAGCGAGCAGTACTTC,CASSQSRQSEQYF
TRBV19,.,.,TRBJ1-2,13,TGTGCCAGTAGTCGGGAGGGGTACTATGGCTACACCTTC,CASSREGYYGYTF
TRBV11-2,TRBD2,once,TRBJ2-1,14,TGTGCCAGCAGCTTAGCGGGGGGGTACAATGAGCAGTTCTTC,CASSLAGGYNEQFF
TRBV18,.,.,TRBJ2-1,18,TGTGCCAGCTCACCACCGTTTGTGATGTTCGTAGCGTACAATGAGCAGTTCTTC,CASSPPFVMFVAYNEQFF
TRBV4-1,.,.,TRBJ2-7,14,TGCGCCAGCAGCCAAGGGGAGACGGGCTACGAGCAGTACTTC,CASSQGETGYEQYF
TRBV19,TRBD2,.,TRBJ2-1,15,TGTGCCAGTAGAACAACTAGCGGGGCTTACAATGAGCAGTTCTTC,CASRTTSGAYNEQFF
TRBV7-8,TRBD1,once,TRBJ1-1,16,TGTGCCAGCAGCTTCAGGGCCCGGGACAGGAACACTGAAGCTTTCTTT,CASSFRARDRNTEAFF
TRBV6-5,.,once,TRBJ1-4,13,TGTGCCAGCAGGAGGGTGTATAATGAAAAACTGTTTTTT,CASRRVYNEKLFF
TRBV18,.,.,TRBJ2-2,15,TGTGCCAGCTCACCACGACACATGAACACCGGGGAGCTGTTTTTT,CASSPRHMNTGELFF
TRBV24-1,.,once,TRBJ1-2,12,TGTGCCACCAGCGACAGACGCTATGGCTACACCTTC,CATSDRRYGYTF
TRBV11-2,TRBD1,.,TRBJ1-1,14,TGTGCCAGCAGCTCCCCCAGGGGGAGCACTGAAGCTTTCTTT,CASSSPRGSTEAFF
TRBV5-1,.,.,TRBJ2-1,13,TGCGCCAGCAGCTTGGCTAGCGACTATGAGCAGTTCTTC,CASSLASDYEQFF
TRBV27,TRBD1,.,TRBJ1-1,16,TGTGCCAGCAGGGGACAGGGGGCTAGGGGGGGTACTGAAGCTTTCTTT,CASRGQGARGGTEAFF
TRBV27,.,.,TRBJ1-2,18,TGTGCCAGCAGTTTAGAGCCGGGACAAGGGCTTAAGTTCTATGGCTACACCTTC,CASSLEPGQGLKFYGYTF
TRBV6-2/TRBV6-3,.,.,TRBJ2-1,12,TGTGCCAGCAGTTACCCAAACAATGAGCAGTTCTTC,CASSYPNNEQFF
TRBV13,.,.,TRBJ2-7,13,TGTGCCAGCTCCGGACAGCCTGTGAACGAGCAGTACTTC,CASSGQPVNEQYF
TRBV5-1,.,.,TRBJ2-2,14,TGCGCCAGCAGCCCTACCCCTGGCACCGGGGAGCTGTTTTTT,CASSPTPGTGELFF
TRBV10-3,.,.,TRBJ1-1,12,TGTGCCACGGGGCGGGGGGACACTGAAGCTTTCTTT,CATGRGDTEAFF
TRBV30,.,.,TRBJ1-1,11,TGTGCCTGTTATATGAACACTGAAGCTTTCTTT,CACYMNTEAFF
TRBV28,TRBD1,.,TRBJ2-1,16,TGTGCCAGCTGGAGGGACAGGGCGGCGCGTCTGGGTGAGCAGTTCTTC,CASWRDRAARLGEQFF
TRBV3-1/TRBV3-2,TRBD2,once,TRBJ2-7,14,TGTGCCAGCAGCCACGGCGGGGGGGCCTACGAGCAGTACTTC,CASSHGGGAYEQYF
TRBV30,TRBD1,.,TRBJ2-1,15,TGTGCCTGGAGGCCGGGACAGCGACACTACAATGAGCAGTTCTTC,CAWRPGQRHYNEQFF
TRBV5-4,TRBD1,.,TRBJ1-2,14,TGTGCCAGCAGCTTGACAGGGGAAGGCTATGGCTACACCTTC,CASSLTGEGYGYTF
TRBV5-1,TRBD1,once,TRBJ1-2,13,TGCGCCAGCAGCTTGGGGACAGGGGTTGGCTACACCTTC,CASSLGTGVGYTF
TRBV7-2,.,.,TRBJ2-3,18,TGTGCCAGCAGCTTATCTCGCGGATGGGGATTCAGGGCAGATACGCAGTATTTT,CASSLSRGWGFRADTQYF
TRBV14,TRBD1,.,TRBJ2-1,15,TGTGCCAGCAGCCAAGGGAACAGGGGGCTCAATGAGCAGTTCTTC,CASSQGNRGLNEQFF
TRBV7-8,TRBD2,.,TRBJ2-5,15,TGTGCCAGCAGTGCCACTAGCGGGGGGTCTGGGGACCAGTACTTC,CASSATSGGSGDQYF
TRBV19,TRBD2,.,TRBJ2-1,15,TGTGCCAGTAGTATAACTAGCGAGGCCTACAATGAGCAGTTCTTC,CASSITSEAYNEQFF
TRBV27,.,.,TRBJ2-7,15,TGTGCCAGCAGTCCGGCCTTGGGCTTAGCCTACGAGCAGTACTTC,CASSPALGLAYEQYF
TRBV6-2/TRBV6-3,.,.,TRBJ1-1,13,TGTGCCAGCAGTTACTCGACCGGGACTGAAGCTTTCTTT,CASSYSTGTEAFF
TRBV15,TRBD1,.,TRBJ1-6,18,TGTGCCACCAGCAGGAAAAGTGTGGGGGACAGGGGGTATTCACCCCTCCACTTT,CATSRKSVGDRGYSPLHF
TRBV6-2/TRBV6-3,.,.,TRBJ2-6,15,TGTGCCAGCAGTTCAGGGGGGACCGGGGCCAACGTCCTGACTTTC,CASSSGGTGANVLTF
TRBV6-5,.,.,TRBJ2-7,15,TGTGCCAGCAGGGGGATAGGTAGCGGAACCTACGAGCAGTACTTC,CASRGIGSGTYEQYF
TRBV30,.,.,TRBJ1-2,12,TGTGCCTGGAGTCGAGCAGGGGATGGCTACACCTTC,CAWSRAGDGYTF